This T cell receptor (beta chain) emerged from a study of T cell responses to AZD1222 COVID-19 vaccine. Study conclusions and caveats: Baseline testing showed seropositivity in only a handful of AZD1222 recipients. Variant regions that are unmutated are reportedly the target of nearly half of spike-specific TCRs.

Germline loops: CDR1 SGHTA, CDR2 FQGTGA. The V gene lost 7 bases and the J gene lost 1 base, with 19 bases spanning the gap. The CDR3 spans 16 residues. This table comes from immunoSEQ multiplex PCR, and its TCRdb copy is limited to in-frame clones, with some not included. Found here are around 160,000 clones, about 91% of them singletons; the top ten hold around 0.99%. As regards this clone: Its matching antigen is unknown.

Pooled in the analysis were second doses at about 4 or about 12 weeks. The J gene is TRBJ2-5, the V gene TRBV7-3; unclear D gene. This sample comprised peripheral blood, obtained 28 days after the second AZD1222 dose. This clonotype was sampled from an adult who received the AZD1222 COVID-19 vaccine. The chain's CDR3 is CASTKKTWALQETQYF. CDR3 bases: TGTGCCAGCACCAAGAAAACGTGGGCGCTCCAAGAGACCCAGTACTTC.